The rows below give T cell receptor beta chains drawn from one sample of a study of cytomegalovirus exposure and HLA in healthy donors. This table comes from immunoSEQ multiplex PCR, and its TCRdb copy is limited to in-frame clones, with some not included. Altogether around 130,000 clones are present, about four fifths being singletons, with the ten largest covering around 3.6%. Sequencing was performed on PBMCs. All receptors come from a woman aged 40 to 50 in good health and CMV-seronegative. CDR3s include the opening cysteine and the closing phenylalanine or tryptophan. The D gene is left open where the match is weak. The listing skips clone size in some rows; elsewhere it reads once, few, many or a size class.

clone_size: few; j_call: TRBJ1-6; v_call: TRBV2; cdr3_length: 12; d_call: NA; cdr3_nt: TGTGCCAGCAGTCCCGGGAATTCACCCCTCCACTTT; cdr3_aa: CASSPGNSPLHF
clone_size: NA; j_call: TRBJ2-7; v_call: TRBV29-1; cdr3_length: 12; d_call: NA; cdr3_nt: TGCAGCGTTGCCAGCGGAGACTACGAGCAGTACTTC; cdr3_aa: CSVASGDYEQYF
clone_size: NA; j_call: TRBJ2-7; v_call: TRBV5-1; cdr3_length: 14; d_call: NA; cdr3_nt: TGCGCCAGCAGCTTGGTGGGGGCCTCCTACGAGCAGTACTTC; cdr3_aa: CASSLVGASYEQYF
clone_size: NA; j_call: TRBJ2-5; v_call: TRBV7-9; cdr3_length: 15; d_call: TRBD2; cdr3_nt: TGTTCCAGCAGCATCCGACTAGCGGGGAGCGAGACCCAGTACTTC; cdr3_aa: CSSSIRLAGSETQYF
clone_size: NA; j_call: TRBJ2-7; v_call: TRBV2; cdr3_length: 16; d_call: NA; cdr3_nt: TGTGCCAGCAGTGAAAGTTCCGGTGGGCCCGCCTACGAGCAGTACTTC; cdr3_aa: CASSESSGGPAYEQYF
clone_size: NA; j_call: TRBJ1-2; v_call: TRBV28; cdr3_length: 15; d_call: TRBD1; cdr3_nt: TGTGCCAGCATCTCCCGCAGGGGGCGCTGGGGCGGCTACACCTTC; cdr3_aa: CASISRRGRWGGYTF
clone_size: many; j_call: TRBJ2-7; v_call: TRBV4-1; cdr3_length: 15; d_call: NA; cdr3_nt: TGCGCCAGCAGCCAAGATAGGGACTCCACCTACGAGCAGTACTTC; cdr3_aa: CASSQDRDSTYEQYF
clone_size: NA; j_call: TRBJ1-3; v_call: TRBV10-3; cdr3_length: 16; d_call: TRBD1; cdr3_nt: TGTGCCATCAGTAGGGACAGGGGGACCTCTGGAAACACCATATATTTT; cdr3_aa: CAISRDRGTSGNTIYF
clone_size: once; j_call: TRBJ2-7; v_call: TRBV27; cdr3_length: 14; d_call: NA; cdr3_nt: TGTGCCAGCAGTTTGGGCAGGGTCTCCTACGAGCAGTACTTC; cdr3_aa: CASSLGRVSYEQYF
clone_size: NA; j_call: TRBJ1-1; v_call: TRBV7-9; cdr3_length: 12; d_call: NA; cdr3_nt: TGTTCCAGCAGCTTAGTCGGGATCGAAGCTTTCTTT; cdr3_aa: CSSSLVGIEAFF
clone_size: NA; j_call: TRBJ2-7; v_call: TRBV15; cdr3_length: 16; d_call: TRBD1; cdr3_nt: TGTGCCACCAGCAGAGGCCAAGGACAGGGGCAGAACGAGCAGTACTTC; cdr3_aa: CATSRGQGQGQNEQYF
clone_size: NA; j_call: TRBJ2-7; v_call: TRBV9; cdr3_length: 16; d_call: TRBD2; cdr3_nt: TGTGCCAGCAGCCCAGACGCCGGACTAGCGGGAGATGAGCAGTACTTC; cdr3_aa: CASSPDAGLAGDEQYF
clone_size: NA; j_call: TRBJ1-2; v_call: TRBV28; cdr3_length: 15; d_call: TRBD1; cdr3_nt: TGTGCCAGCAGTGACCGACAGGGATGGTACTATGGCTACACCTTC; cdr3_aa: CASSDRQGWYYGYTF
clone_size: NA; j_call: TRBJ2-7; v_call: TRBV28; cdr3_length: 11; d_call: NA; cdr3_nt: TGTGCCACGGTCCAGGCGGGGGAGCAGTACTTC; cdr3_aa: CATVQAGEQYF
clone_size: NA; j_call: TRBJ1-1; v_call: TRBV19; cdr3_length: 12; d_call: NA; cdr3_nt: TGTGCCAGTTCCAGGCTGAACACTGAAGCTTTCTTT; cdr3_aa: CASSRLNTEAFF
clone_size: NA; j_call: TRBJ1-2; v_call: TRBV6-5; cdr3_length: 13; d_call: NA; cdr3_nt: TGTGCCAGCAGAGCAGGGGCCCCCTATGGCTACACCTTC; cdr3_aa: CASRAGAPYGYTF
clone_size: once; j_call: TRBJ1-4; v_call: TRBV11-2; cdr3_length: 15; d_call: TRBD1; cdr3_nt: TGTGCCAGCAGCCCTCTGCCGAGGGAACAGGGGAAACTGTTTTTT; cdr3_aa: CASSPLPREQGKLFF
clone_size: NA; j_call: TRBJ2-2; v_call: TRBV28; cdr3_length: 15; d_call: TRBD1; cdr3_nt: TGTGCCAGCAGTTTTGGGACAGGGGGTACCGGGGAGCTGTTTTTT; cdr3_aa: CASSFGTGGTGELFF
clone_size: NA; j_call: TRBJ1-6; v_call: TRBV7-9; cdr3_length: 16; d_call: TRBD1; cdr3_nt: TGTGCCAGCAGCGACCCCGGGACAGGAATAGATTCACCCCTCCACTTT; cdr3_aa: CASSDPGTGIDSPLHF